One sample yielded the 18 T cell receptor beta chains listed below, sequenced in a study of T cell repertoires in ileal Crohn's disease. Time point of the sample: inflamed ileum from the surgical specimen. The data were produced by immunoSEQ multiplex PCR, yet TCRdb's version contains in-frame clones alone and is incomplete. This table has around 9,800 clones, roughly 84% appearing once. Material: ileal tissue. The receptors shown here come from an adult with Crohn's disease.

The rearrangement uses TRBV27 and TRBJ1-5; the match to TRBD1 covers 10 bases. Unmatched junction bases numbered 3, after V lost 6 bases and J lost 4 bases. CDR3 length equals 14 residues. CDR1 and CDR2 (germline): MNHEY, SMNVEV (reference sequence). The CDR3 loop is CASRDRGKNQPQHF. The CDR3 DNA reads TGTGCCAGCAGGGACAGGGGGAAGAATCAGCCCCAGCATTTT.

The CDR3 region has the DNA TGTGCCAGCAGAAAGACGGCTAGCCAAGAGACCCAGTACTTC. It yields the protein CASRKTASQETQYF. The rearrangement links TRBV6-5 to TRBJ2-5; D gene ambiguous. The CDR3 has 14 amino acids. Looked up from germline, CDR1 is MNHEY and CDR2 is SVGAGI. With 6 bases removed from V and 1 base from J, the gap between germline ends came to 12 bases.

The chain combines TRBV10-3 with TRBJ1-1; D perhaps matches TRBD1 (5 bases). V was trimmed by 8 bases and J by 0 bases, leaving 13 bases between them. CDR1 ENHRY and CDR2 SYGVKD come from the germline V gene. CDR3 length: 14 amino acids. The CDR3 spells CAIRMQGMNTEAFF. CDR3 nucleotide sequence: TGTGCCATCCGGATGCAGGGAATGAACACTGAAGCTTTCTTT.

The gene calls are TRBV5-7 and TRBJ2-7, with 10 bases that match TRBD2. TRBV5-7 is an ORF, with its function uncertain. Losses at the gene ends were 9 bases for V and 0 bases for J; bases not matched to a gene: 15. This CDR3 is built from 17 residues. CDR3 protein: CATQAGGPFRCSYEQYV. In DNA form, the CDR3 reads TGTGCCACCCAAGCGGGAGGGCCGTTCAGGTGCTCCTACGAGCAGTACGTC.

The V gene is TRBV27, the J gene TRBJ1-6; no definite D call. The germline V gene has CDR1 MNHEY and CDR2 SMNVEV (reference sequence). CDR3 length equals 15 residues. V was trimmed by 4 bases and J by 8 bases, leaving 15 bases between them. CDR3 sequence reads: CASSYGGRVYSPLHF. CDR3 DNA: TGTGCCAGCAGTTACGGCGGGCGGGTGTATTCACCCCTCCACTTT.

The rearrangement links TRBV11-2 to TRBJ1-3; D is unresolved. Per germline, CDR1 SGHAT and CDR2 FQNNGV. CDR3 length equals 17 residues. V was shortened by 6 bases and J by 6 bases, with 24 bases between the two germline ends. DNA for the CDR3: TGTGCCAGCAGTCCCCGGGTTAGCCCGGGATCCAAAAACACCATATATTTT. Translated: CASSPRVSPGSKNTIYF.

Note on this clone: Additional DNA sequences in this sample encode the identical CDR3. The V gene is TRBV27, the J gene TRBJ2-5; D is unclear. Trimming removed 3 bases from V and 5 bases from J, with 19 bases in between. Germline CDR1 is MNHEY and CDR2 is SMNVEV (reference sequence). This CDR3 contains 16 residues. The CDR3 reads CASSLVGRAGRETQYF. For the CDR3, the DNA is TGTGCCAGCAGTTTGGTTGGAAGGGCAGGAAGGGAGACCCAGTACTTC.

In DNA form, the CDR3 reads TGTGCCAGCAGACCCCACCATCTTTTAAGCGAGCAGTACTTC. This codes for CASRPHHLLSEQYF. The chain combines TRBV6-5 with TRBJ2-7; no clear D. V was shortened by 6 bases and J by 6 bases, with 18 bases between the two germline ends. Germline loops: CDR1 MNHEY, CDR2 SVGAGI. The CDR3 spans 14 residues.

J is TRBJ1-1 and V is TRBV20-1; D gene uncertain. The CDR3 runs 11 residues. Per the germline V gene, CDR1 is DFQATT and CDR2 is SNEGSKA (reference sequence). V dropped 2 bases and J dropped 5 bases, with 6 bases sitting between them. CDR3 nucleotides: TGCAGTGCTAGAAAATTAACTGAAGCTTTCTTT. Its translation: CSARKLTEAFF.

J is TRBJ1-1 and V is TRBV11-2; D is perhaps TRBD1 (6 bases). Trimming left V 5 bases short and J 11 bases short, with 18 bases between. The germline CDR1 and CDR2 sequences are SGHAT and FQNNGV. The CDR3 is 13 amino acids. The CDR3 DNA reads TGTGCCAGCAGCCCCGGACAGTCAAATGGGGCTTTCTTT. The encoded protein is CASSPGQSNGAFF.

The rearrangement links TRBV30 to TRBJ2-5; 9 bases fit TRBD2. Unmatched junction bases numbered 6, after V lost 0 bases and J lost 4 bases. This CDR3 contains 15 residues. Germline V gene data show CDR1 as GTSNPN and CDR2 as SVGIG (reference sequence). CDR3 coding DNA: TGTGCCTGGAGTGTACAGGCGGGAGGGCCAGAGACCCAGTACTTC. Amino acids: CAWSVQAGGPETQYF. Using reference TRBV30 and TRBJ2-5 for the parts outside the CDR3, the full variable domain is SQTIHQWPATLVQPVGSPLSLECTVEGTSNPNLYWYRQAAGRGLQLLFYSVGIGQISSEVPQNLSASRPQDRQFILSSKKLLLSDSGFYLCAWSVQAGGPETQYFGPGTRLLVL.

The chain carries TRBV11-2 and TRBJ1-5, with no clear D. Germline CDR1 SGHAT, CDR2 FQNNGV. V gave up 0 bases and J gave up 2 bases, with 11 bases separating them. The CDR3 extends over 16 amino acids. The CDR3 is CASSLDWALGNQPQHF. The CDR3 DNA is TGTGCCAGCAGCTTAGATTGGGCCCTGGGCAATCAGCCCCAGCATTTT.

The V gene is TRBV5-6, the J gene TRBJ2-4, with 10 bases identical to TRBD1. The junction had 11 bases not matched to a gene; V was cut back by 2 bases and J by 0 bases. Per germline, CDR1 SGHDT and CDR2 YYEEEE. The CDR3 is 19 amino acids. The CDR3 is CASSFVGTGAVIAKNIQYF. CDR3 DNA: TGTGCCAGCAGCTTTGTAGGGACAGGGGCAGTTATAGCCAAAAACATTCAGTACTTC.

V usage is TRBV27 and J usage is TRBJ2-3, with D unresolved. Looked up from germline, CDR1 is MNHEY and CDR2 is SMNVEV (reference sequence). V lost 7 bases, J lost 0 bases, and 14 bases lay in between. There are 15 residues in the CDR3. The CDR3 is CASMRRSTSTDTQYF. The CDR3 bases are TGTGCCAGCATGAGGCGGTCCACGAGCACAGATACGCAGTATTTT.

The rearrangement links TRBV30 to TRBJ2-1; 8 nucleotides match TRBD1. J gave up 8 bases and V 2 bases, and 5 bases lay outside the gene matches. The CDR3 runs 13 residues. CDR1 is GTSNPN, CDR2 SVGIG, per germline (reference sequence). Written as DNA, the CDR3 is TGTGCCTGGAGTAGGAAGGGACAGGATGAGCAGTTCTTC. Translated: CAWSRKGQDEQFF.

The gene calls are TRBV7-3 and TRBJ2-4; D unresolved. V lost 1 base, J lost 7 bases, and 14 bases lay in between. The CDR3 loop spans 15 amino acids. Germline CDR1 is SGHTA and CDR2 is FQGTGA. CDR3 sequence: CASSLNGVGANIQYF. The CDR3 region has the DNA TGTGCCAGCAGCTTAAATGGGGTTGGCGCGAACATTCAGTACTTC. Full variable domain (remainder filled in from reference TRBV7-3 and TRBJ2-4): GAGVSQTPSNKVTEKGKYVELRCDPISGHTALYWYRQSLGQGPEFLIYFQGTGAADDSGLPNDRFFAVRPEGSVSTLKIQRTERGDSAVYLCASSLNGVGANIQYFGAGTRLSVL.

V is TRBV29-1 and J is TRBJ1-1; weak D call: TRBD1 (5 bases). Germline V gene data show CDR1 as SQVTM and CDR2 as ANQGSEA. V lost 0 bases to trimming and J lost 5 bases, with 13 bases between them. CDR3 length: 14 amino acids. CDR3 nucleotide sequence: TGCAGCGTTGAAGAGTGGGGGGTCGGAACTGAAGCTTTCTTT. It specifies CSVEEWGVGTEAFF.

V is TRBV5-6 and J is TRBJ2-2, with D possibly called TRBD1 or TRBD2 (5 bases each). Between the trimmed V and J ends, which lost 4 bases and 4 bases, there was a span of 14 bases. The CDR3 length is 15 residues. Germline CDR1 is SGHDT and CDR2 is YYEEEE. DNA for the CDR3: TGTGCCAGCAGCCCGCTCGGGGCTCGCACCGGGGAGCTGTTTTTT. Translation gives CASSPLGARTGELFF.